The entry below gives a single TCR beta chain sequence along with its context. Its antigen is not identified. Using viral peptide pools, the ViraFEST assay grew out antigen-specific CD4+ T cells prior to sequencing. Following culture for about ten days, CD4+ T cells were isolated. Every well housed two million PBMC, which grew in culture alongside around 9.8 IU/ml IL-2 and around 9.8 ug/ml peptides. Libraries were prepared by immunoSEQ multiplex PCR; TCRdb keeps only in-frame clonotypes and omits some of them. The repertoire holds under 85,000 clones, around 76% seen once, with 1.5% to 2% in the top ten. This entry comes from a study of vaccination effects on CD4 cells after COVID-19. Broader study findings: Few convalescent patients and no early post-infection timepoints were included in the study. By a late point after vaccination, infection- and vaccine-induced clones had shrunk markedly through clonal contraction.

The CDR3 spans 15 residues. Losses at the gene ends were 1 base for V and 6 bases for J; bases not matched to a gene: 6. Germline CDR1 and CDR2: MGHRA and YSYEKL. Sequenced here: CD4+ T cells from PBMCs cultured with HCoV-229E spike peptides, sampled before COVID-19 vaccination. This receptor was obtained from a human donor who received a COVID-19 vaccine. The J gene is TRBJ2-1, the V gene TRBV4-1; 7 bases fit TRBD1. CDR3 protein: CASSQGDRDRNEQFF. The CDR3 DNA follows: TGCGCCAGCAGCCAAGGCGACAGGGATCGCAATGAGCAGTTCTTC.